The 13 T cell receptor beta chains presented below share a single source sample, sequenced in a study of response to subunit inactivated influenza vaccine. Each CDR3 protein is one row after TCRdb ran MiXCR on the RT-PCR reads. The data hold a few hundred thousand distinct CDR3 sequences, with about 20% observed a single time. This specimen consisted of PBMCs from blood, obtained about 20 months after vaccination. The receptors originated from a man between 50 and 69 years old who received an inactivated influenza vaccine.

This clonotype was recorded a few times. V gene TRBV5-1 combines with J gene TRBJ2-7; the D is unclear. Trimming left V 1 base short and J 4 bases short, with 9 bases between. The germline gives CDR1 SGHRS, CDR2 YFSETQ. The CDR3 is made up of 13 amino acids. CDR3 residues: CASSLSLTYEQYF. As DNA, the CDR3 is TGCGCCAGCAGCTTGTCTCTTACTTACGAGCAGTACTTC.

CDR3 sequence (DNA): TGCAGTGCTTCGGCAGGAGGCACAGATACGCAGTATTTT. This gives the protein CSASAGGTDTQYF. The chain combines TRBV20-1 with TRBJ2-3; D not resolved. CDR1 DFQATT and CDR2 SNEGSKA come from the germline V gene (reference sequence). The CDR3 is 13 amino acids. V lost 5 bases, J lost 1 base, and 10 bases lay in between.

CDR3 in amino acids: CASSPDSPGETQYF. The CDR3 DNA reads as TGTGCCAGCAGTCCGGACAGCCCGGGAGAGACCCAGTACTTC. The genes are TRBV6-1 and TRBJ2-5; D may be TRBD1 (6 bases). The CDR3 runs to 14 residues. Trimming removed 5 bases from V and 4 bases from J, with 14 bases in between. Germline V gene sequence: CDR1 MNHNS, CDR2 SASEGT.

This clonotype was counted ten times or more. This chain connects TRBV12-3 or TRBV12-4 to TRBJ1-6; unclear D gene. CDR3 size: 17 residues. V gave up 2 bases and J gave up 7 bases, with 18 bases separating them. The CDR3 region has the DNA TGTGCCAGCAGTTTATTCGTCCTCGGACGGCGCAATTCACCCCTCCACTTT. The encoded protein is CASSLFVLGRRNSPLHF.

This clonotype showed up just a few times. The chain couples TRBV19 to TRBJ2-5; 12 nucleotides match TRBD2. The CDR3 covers 14 residues. The V segment lost 5 bases and the J segment 4 bases; nucleotides outside the gene matches: 2. Germline V gives CDR1 LNHDA, CDR2 SQIVND (reference sequence). The CDR3 sequence is CASSGLAGLETQYF. In DNA form, the CDR3 reads TGTGCCAGTAGTGGACTAGCGGGATTAGAGACCCAGTACTTC.

There are a few counts of this clonotype. The chain joins TRBV28 to TRBJ1-2; 8 positions agree with TRBD1. The CDR3 sequence is 15 residues long. Germline V lookup: CDR1 MDHEN, CDR2 SYDVKM. Germline trimming cut 5 bases from V and 6 bases from J; bases unmatched to any gene: 11. The CDR3 here is CASSLPGGQVNGYTF. The CDR3 nucleotides read TGTGCCAGCAGTCTCCCGGGGGGACAGGTCAATGGCTACACCTTC.

The CDR3 sequence: CASSLLAGDGTDTQYF. The CDR3, as DNA: TGTGCCAGCAGTTTACTTGCTGGGGATGGCACAGATACGCAGTATTTT. The chain recombines TRBV27 with TRBJ2-3; D is unclear. The germline V gene encodes CDR1 MNHEY and CDR2 SMNVEV (reference sequence). The CDR3 sequence is 16 residues long. V lost 2 bases, J lost 1 base, and 13 bases lay in between.

This clonotype was recorded many times. The chain links TRBV15 to TRBJ1-1, with 9 bases lining up with TRBD1. The CDR3 has 17 residues. The V gene's germline CDR1 is LNHNV and CDR2 YYDKDF (reference sequence). The junction had 12 bases not matched to a gene; V was cut back by 0 bases and J by 7 bases. The CDR3 nucleotides read TGTGCCACCAGCAGAGATCTGATTCCCGGGACAGGGATTGAAGCTTTCTTT. Translating gives CATSRDLIPGTGIEAFF.

This rearrangement joins TRBV5-1 to TRBJ1-1; maybe TRBD1 (5 bases). The germline V gene has CDR1 SGHRS and CDR2 YFSETQ. This CDR3 has 15 residues. Trimming cost V 4 bases and J 1 base, with 14 bases left between them. This chain's CDR3 is CASSGGGNSNTEAFF. CDR3 coding DNA: TGCGCCAGCAGCGGGGGGGGAAACTCGAACACTGAAGCTTTCTTT. The full variable domain, completed using reference TRBV5-1 and TRBJ1-1, is KAGVTQTPRYLIKTRGQQVTLSCSPISGHRSVSWYQQTPGQGLQFLFEYFSETQRNKGNFPGRFSGRQFSNSRSEMNVSTLELGDSALYLCASSGGGNSNTEAFFGQGTRLTVV.

DNA of the CDR3: TGTGCCAGCAGTCCCGTGAGATCCTACAATGAGCAGTTCTTC. The encoded protein is CASSPVRSYNEQFF. V is TRBV28 and J is TRBJ2-1; D not resolved. Trimming cost V 5 bases and J 1 base, with 9 bases left between them. Germline loops: CDR1 MDHEN, CDR2 SYDVKM. The CDR3 has 14 amino acids.

This clonotype was seen repeatedly, ten times or more. The rearrangement joins TRBV5-1 to TRBJ1-2; 8 nucleotides align to TRBD1. The germline gives CDR1 SGHRS, CDR2 YFSETQ. The trim removed 4 bases at V and 3 bases at J, leaving 5 bases unmatched. This CDR3 is built from 14 residues. The CDR3 bases are TGCGCCAGCAGCAGCGGACAGGGTGACTATGGCTACACCTTC. Encoded protein: CASSSGQGDYGYTF.

This rearrangement joins TRBV20-1 to TRBJ1-5; TRBD1 aligns across 7 bases. Germline loops: CDR1 DFQATT, CDR2 SNEGSKA (reference sequence). The CDR3 is 14 amino acids. V lost 2 bases and J lost 4; bases outside the gene matches: 5. CDR3: CSARSTGWNQPQHF. CDR3 coding DNA: TGCAGTGCTAGATCGACAGGGTGGAATCAGCCCCAGCATTTT.

The rearrangement links TRBV20-1 to TRBJ1-5, with 10 nucleotides matching TRBD1. The CDR3 has 15 amino acids. Trimming at V came to 0 bases and at J to 6 bases, leaving 5 bases not matched to a gene. The germline CDR1 and CDR2 sequences are DFQATT and SNEGSKA (reference sequence). The CDR3 here is CSAREKTGGFQPQHF. DNA for the CDR3: TGCAGTGCTAGAGAGAAGACAGGGGGCTTTCAGCCCCAGCATTTT.